This TCR beta chain was identified in a study of shared clonotypes between healthy human individuals. Regarding the study as a whole: Estimated clonotype richness was generally higher in naive than memory subsets. Generation of non-shared clonotypes was less probable than generation of clonotypes shared by all four donors.

Concerning this clone itself: The antigen is not known.

Each sample came from a Caucasian adult donor living in Nashville, Tennessee. Germline-derived CDR1 and CDR2 are SGHTA and FQGNSA. The length of the CDR3 is 16 residues. V shed 0 bases and J shed 6 bases, with 14 bases lying between them. Assay used: immunoSEQ multiplex PCR; TCRdb lists only in-frame clones, some missing. Here the sample spans over a million clones, 75% to 85% being singletons. The sequencing sample was made of memory CD4+ T cells from PBMCs. Subset here: CD45RA-negative fraction. The source of this sequence is a man aged 18 to 29 in good health. Some clones in this sample may be carry-over from other donors' samples. The rearrangement joins TRBV7-2 to TRBJ2-2; D not certain. CDR3: CASSLAGPSGPGELFF. DNA of the CDR3: TGTGCCAGCAGCTTAGCGGGCCCCTCCGGTCCCGGGGAGCTGTTTTTT.